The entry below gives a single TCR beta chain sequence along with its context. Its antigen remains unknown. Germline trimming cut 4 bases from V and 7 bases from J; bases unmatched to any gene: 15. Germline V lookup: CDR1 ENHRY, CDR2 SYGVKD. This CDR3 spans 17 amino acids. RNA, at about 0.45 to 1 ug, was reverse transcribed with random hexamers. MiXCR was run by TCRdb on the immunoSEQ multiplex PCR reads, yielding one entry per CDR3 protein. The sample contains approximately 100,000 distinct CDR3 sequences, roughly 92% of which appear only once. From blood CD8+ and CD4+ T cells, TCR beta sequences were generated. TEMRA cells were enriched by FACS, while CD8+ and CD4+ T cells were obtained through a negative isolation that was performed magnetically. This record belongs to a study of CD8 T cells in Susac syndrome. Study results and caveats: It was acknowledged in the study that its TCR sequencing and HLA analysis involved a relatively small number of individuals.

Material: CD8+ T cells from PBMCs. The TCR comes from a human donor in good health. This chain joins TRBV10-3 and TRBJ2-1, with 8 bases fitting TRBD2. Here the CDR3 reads CAISGRTLAGYGNEQFF. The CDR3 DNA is TGTGCCATCAGTGGTCGGACCCTAGCGGGCTATGGGAATGAGCAGTTCTTC.